The clone carrying this T cell receptor beta chain turned up a few times. This sample stems from a study of human T cells and chemical hapten exposure. Study context: Diagnoses of alopecia areata, totalis or universalis occurred in mostly female patients.

The germline V and J ends were trimmed by 3 bases and 2 bases, with 12 bases remaining between them. The CDR3 is made up of 16 amino acids. Germline V CDR1 and CDR2: SGHDT, YYEEEE. As the library was built, unique molecular identifiers were attached to individual cDNA molecules. A single record per CDR3 protein comes from TCRdb applying MiXCR to the RACE reads. The sample includes around 67,000 distinct CDR3 sequences, around 8.8% seen only once; the top ten take roughly 3.8%. Time point in this sample: patch test 2, 6 weeks after DPC sensitization. The treatment: therapeutic diphenylcyclopropenone sensitization with weekly scalp DPC.

The TCR was taken from a woman aged 45-59 years with alopecia areata. Some clones in this sample may be carry-over from other donors' samples. The sample was whole blood, taken in connection with sensitization to the hapten diphenylcyclopropenone (DPC). The rearrangement uses TRBV5-6 and TRBJ2-6; D perhaps matches TRBD1 (6 bases). The CDR3 here is CASSSQGFPGANVLTF. Written as DNA, the CDR3 is TGTGCCAGCAGCTCACAGGGTTTCCCTGGGGCCAACGTCCTGACTTTC.